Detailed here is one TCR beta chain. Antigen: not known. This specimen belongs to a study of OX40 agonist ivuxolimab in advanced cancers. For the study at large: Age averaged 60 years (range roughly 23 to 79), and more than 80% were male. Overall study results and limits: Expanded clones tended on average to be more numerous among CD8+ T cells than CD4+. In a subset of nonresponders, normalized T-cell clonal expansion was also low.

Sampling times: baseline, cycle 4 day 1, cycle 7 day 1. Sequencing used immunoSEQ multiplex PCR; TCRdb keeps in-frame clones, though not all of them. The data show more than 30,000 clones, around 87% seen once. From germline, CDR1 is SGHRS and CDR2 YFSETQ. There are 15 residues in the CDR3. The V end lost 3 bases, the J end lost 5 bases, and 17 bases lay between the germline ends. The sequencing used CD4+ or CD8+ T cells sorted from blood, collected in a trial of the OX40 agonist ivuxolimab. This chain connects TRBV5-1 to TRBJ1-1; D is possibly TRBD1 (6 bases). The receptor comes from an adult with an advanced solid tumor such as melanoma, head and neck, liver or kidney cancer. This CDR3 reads CASSWLAAGETEAFF. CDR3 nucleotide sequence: TGCGCCAGCAGCTGGTTAGCCGCAGGGGAAACTGAAGCTTTCTTT.